This TCR beta chain was identified during a study of blood T cell repertoires in COVID-19. Study-wide background: COVID-19 samples from acute and convalescent phases originated in the United States, Italy and Spain. PBMCs, B-cell-depleted T cells, or T cells provided the cDNA or gDNA that made up the material.

The authors' processing: The assay estimated nucleated cells by amplifying reference gene primers. Assay used: immunoSEQ multiplex PCR; TCRdb lists only in-frame clones, some missing. V and J calls plus clone size are reproduced from that table; the DNA served to infer D and trimming. The table lists roughly 150,000 clones, approximately 83% of them singletons. The CDR3 is made up of 12 amino acids. V shed 9 bases and J shed 7 bases, with 13 bases lying between them. The V gene's germline CDR1 is MDHEN and CDR2 SYDVKM. The sequenced sample was peripheral blood. The clonotype was recovered from a man between 65 and 80 years old with active or convalescent COVID-19. This chain links TRBV28 with TRBJ2-1; possible D gene TRBD2, 6 bases. DNA for the CDR3: TGTGCCAGTGCGGGAACGTGGAATGAGCAGTTCTTC. Protein product: CASAGTWNEQFF.